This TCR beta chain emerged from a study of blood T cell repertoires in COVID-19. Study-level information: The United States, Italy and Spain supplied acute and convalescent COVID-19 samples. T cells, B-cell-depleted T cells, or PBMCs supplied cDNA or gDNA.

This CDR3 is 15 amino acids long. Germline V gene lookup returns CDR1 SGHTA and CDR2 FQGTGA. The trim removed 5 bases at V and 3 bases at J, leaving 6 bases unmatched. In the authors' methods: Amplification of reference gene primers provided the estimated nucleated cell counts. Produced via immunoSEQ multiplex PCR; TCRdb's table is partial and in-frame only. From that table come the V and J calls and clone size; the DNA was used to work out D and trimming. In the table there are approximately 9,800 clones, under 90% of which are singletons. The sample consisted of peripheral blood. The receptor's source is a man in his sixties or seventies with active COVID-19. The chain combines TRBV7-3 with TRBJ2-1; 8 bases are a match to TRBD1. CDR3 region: CASSPDRVGYNEQFF. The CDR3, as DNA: TGTGCCAGCAGCCCGGACAGGGTGGGCTACAATGAGCAGTTCTTC.